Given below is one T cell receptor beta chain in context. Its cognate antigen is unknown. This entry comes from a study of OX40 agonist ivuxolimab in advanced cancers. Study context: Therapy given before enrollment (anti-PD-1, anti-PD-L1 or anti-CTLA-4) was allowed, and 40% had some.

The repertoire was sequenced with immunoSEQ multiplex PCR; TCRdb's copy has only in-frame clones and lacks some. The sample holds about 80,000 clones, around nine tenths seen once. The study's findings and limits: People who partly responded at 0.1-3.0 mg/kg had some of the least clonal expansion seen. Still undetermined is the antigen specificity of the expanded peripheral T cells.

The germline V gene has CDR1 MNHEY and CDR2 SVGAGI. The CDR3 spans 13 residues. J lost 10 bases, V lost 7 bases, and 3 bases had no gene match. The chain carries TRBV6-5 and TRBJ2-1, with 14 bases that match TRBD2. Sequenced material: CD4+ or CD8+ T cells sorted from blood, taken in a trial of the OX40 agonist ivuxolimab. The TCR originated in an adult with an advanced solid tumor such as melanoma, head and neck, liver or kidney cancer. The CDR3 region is CASKGLAGVEQFF. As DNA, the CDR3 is TGTGCCAGCAAGGGACTAGCGGGAGTGGAGCAGTTCTTC.